This T cell receptor beta chain emerged from a study of shared clonotypes between healthy human individuals. Donors included only healthy HIV-negative adults lacking recent acute infections or vaccinations. The V gene lost 7 bases and the J gene lost 5 bases, with 11 bases spanning the gap. The CDR3 contains 12 residues. CDR1 and CDR2 (germline): MNHNY, SVGAGI (reference sequence). Assay execution proceeded at the deep level. Libraries were prepared by immunoSEQ multiplex PCR; TCRdb keeps only in-frame clonotypes and omits some of them. This sample yields around 750,000 clones, of which over 65% are seen a single time; 1.5% to 2% belongs to the top ten.

The sample taken for sequencing was memory CD4+ T cells sorted from blood. The sample's subset: CD45RA-negative fraction. This sequence originates from a woman aged 25-40 years in good health. This sequence joins TRBV6-6 and TRBJ1-1, with D maybe TRBD1 (6 bases). CDR3 loop: CASTGARTEAFF. In DNA, the CDR3 is TGTGCCAGCACGGGGGCGAGGACTGAAGCTTTCTTT.